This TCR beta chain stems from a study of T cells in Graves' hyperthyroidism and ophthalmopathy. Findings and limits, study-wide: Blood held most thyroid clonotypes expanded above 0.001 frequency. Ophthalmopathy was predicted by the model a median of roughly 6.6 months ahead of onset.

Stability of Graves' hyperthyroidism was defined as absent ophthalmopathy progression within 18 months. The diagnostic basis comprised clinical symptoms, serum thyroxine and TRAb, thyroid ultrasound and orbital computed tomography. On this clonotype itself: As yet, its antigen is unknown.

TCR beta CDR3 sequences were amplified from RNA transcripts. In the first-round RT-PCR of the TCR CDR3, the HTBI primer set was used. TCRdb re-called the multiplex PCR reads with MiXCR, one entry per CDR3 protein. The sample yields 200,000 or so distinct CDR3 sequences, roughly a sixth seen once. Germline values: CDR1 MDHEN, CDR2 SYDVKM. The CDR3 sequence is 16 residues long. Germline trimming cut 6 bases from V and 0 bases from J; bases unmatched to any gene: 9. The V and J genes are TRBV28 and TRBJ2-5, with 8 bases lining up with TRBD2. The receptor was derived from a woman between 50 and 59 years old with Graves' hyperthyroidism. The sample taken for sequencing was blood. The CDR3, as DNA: TGTGCCAGCAGCTGGGGTAGCGGGACCTACCAAGAGACCCAGTACTTC. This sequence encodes CASSWGSGTYQETQYF.